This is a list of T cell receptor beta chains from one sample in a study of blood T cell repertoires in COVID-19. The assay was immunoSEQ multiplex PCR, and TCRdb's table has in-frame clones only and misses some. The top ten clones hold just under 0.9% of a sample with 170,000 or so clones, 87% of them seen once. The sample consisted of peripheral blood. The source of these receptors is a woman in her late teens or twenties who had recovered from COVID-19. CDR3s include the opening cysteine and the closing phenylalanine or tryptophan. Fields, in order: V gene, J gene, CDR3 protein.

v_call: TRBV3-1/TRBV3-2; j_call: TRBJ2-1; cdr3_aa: CASSQLAGGGNEQFF
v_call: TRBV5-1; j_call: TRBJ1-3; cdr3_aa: CASSLVTGKGNTIYF
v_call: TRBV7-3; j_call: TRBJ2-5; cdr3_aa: CASSLTGTAETQYF
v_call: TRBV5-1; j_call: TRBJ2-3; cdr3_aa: CASSSWTLDTQYF
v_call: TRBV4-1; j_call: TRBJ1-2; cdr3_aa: CASSQAGGMRGYTF
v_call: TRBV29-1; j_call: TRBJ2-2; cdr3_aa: CSVKGLTNTGELFF
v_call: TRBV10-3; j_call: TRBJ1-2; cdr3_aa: CAISDYGEGYTF
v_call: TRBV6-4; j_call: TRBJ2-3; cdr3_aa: CASSDSVGADTQYF
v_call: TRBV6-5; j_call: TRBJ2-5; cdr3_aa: CASSYLATEYF
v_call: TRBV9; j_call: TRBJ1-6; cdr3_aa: CASRQGQGGGSPLHF
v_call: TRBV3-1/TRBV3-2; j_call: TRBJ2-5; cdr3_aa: CASRAIGLAGRNRETQYF
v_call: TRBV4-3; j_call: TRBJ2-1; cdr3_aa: CASSRQGTSGGTYNEQFF
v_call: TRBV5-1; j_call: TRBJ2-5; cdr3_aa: CASSLAGNSVSGGTQYF
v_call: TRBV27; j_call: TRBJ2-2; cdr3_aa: CASSFPRGELFF
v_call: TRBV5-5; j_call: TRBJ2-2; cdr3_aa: CASSLSRRRDNLNTGELFF
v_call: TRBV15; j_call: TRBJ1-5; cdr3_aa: CATSKPGESGNQPQHF
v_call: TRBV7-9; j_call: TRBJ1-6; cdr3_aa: CASSLALYNSPLHF
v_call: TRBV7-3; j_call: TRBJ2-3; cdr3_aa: CASSFSGGADTQYF
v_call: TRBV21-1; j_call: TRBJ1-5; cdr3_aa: CASSQFPPPGTGGLFQPQHF
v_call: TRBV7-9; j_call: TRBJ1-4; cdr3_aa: CASSLVDRDEKLFF
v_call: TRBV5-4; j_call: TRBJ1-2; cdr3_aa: CASSRGGNYGYTF
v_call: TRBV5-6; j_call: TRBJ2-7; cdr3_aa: CASSPAGGAGGREQYF
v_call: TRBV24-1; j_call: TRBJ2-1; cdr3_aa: CATSDPSGSSYNEQFF
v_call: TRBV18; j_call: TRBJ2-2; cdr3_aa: CASSLTSGRKAGELFF
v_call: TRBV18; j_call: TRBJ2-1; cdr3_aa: CASSPQGLAVYNEQFF
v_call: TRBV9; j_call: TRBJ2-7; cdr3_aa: CASSVEGQGVSEQYF
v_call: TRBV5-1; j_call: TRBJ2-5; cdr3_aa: CASSWSHLQETQYF
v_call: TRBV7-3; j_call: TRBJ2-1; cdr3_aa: CASSLGGRGEQFF